The source of this T cell receptor beta chain is a study of T-cell reconstitution after alpha-beta-depleted transplantation in children. As it was prepared, the TCRbeta library received unique molecular identifiers. TCRdb reprocessed the PCR reads via MiXCR and lists one record per CDR3 protein. The data hold roughly 500,000 distinct CDR3 sequences, with around an eighth observed a single time. Germline V gene data show CDR1 as SGHTA and CDR2 as FQGNSA. This CDR3 is 11 amino acids long. V gave up 5 bases and J gave up 7 bases, with 5 bases separating them. In this sample, this clonotype turned up many times.

Sequencing was performed on PBMCs from the stem cell graft donor, taken from the stem cell graft. This TCR was sampled from a human donor who donated a stem cell graft to a child with combined immunodeficiency. This chain connects TRBV7-2 to TRBJ2-2; D might be TRBD1 (5 bases). DNA for the CDR3: TGTGCCAGCAGCACAGGCGGGGAGCTGTTTTTT. Its protein product is CASSTGGELFF.